The 32 T cell receptor beta chains reported below all come from one sample, sequenced in a study of beta chain features in type 1 diabetes. TCRB transcripts that were expressed got sequenced, as all of the isolated RNA had been reverse transcribed. Profiling relied on immunoSEQ multiplex PCR, and the TCRdb table lists in-frame clones only, not all of them. The sample holds around 310,000 clones, 11% seen once. Input material: naive CD4+ T cells from blood. Receptor source: a woman between 25 and 40 years old in good health.

The chain recombines TRBV12-5 with TRBJ1-4; no firm D call. The germline V and J ends were trimmed by 4 bases and 8 bases, with 5 bases remaining between them. Per the germline V gene, CDR1 is LGHNT and CDR2 is FRNRAP. The CDR3 is made up of 11 amino acids. The CDR3 DNA reads as TGTGCTAGTGGTTCTGAGGAAAAACTGTTTTTT. Translated: CASGSEEKLFF.

Regarding this clone: This CDR3 is also generated by other DNA sequences in the sample. The V and J genes are TRBV4-2 and TRBJ2-5; TRBD2 might be the D (6 bases). The CDR3 runs to 15 residues. Germline CDR1 is LGHNA and CDR2 is YNFKEQ. V dropped 0 bases and J dropped 4 bases, with 12 bases sitting between them. The CDR3 region has the DNA TGTGCCAGCAGCCAAGATGGTCAGGGAGGAGAGACCCAGTACTTC. It translates to CASSQDGQGGETQYF.

This clone was counted a few times. Written as DNA, the CDR3 is TGTGCCAGCAGCCAAGCAGGGTATGGGTCTAGCGGGAGGGCCGAGCAGTACTTC. Its protein product is CASSQAGYGSSGRAEQYF. This chain uses TRBV4-2 with TRBJ2-7; 12 nucleotides line up with TRBD2. There are 18 residues in the CDR3. Unmatched junction bases numbered 13, after V lost 1 base and J lost 6 bases. CDR1 is LGHNA and CDR2 is YNFKEQ in the germline V gene.

The rearrangement uses TRBV28 and TRBJ2-2; 11 nucleotides line up with TRBD1. The CDR3 is 16 amino acids. V trimming: 5 bases; J trimming: 4 bases; junction bases outside the gene matches: 6. CDR1 and CDR2 from the germline V gene are MDHEN and SYDVKM. CDR3 sequence: CASSTAGTGGTGELFF. The CDR3 coding sequence is TGTGCCAGCAGTACTGCCGGGACAGGGGGCACCGGGGAGCTGTTTTTT.

The rearrangement joins TRBV11-1 to TRBJ2-7; 14 positions agree with TRBD2. The CDR3 covers 16 residues. V lost 5 bases to trimming and J lost 4 bases; unmatched junction nucleotides: 7. Looked up from germline, CDR1 is SGHAT and CDR2 is FQDESV (reference sequence). The CDR3 nucleotides are TGTGCCAGCAGCCCCGGACTAGCGGGAGGAGGGTACGAGCAGTACTTC. Its translation: CASSPGLAGGGYEQYF.

This chain connects TRBV7-2 to TRBJ2-1; 16 bases are a match to TRBD2. The CDR3 extends over 19 amino acids. CDR1 is SGHTA and CDR2 is FQGNSA in the germline V gene. V shed 0 bases, J shed 4 bases, and the junction held 6 bases outside the gene matches. The CDR3 DNA follows: TGTGCCAGCAGCTTAGCATTCCCGGGACTAGCGGGAGGGTACAATGAGCAGTTCTTC. It is translated as CASSLAFPGLAGGYNEQFF. The variable domain in full, completed from reference TRBV7-2 and TRBJ2-1, reads GAGVSQSPSNKVTEKGKDVELRCDPISGHTALYWYRQSLGQGLEFLIYFQGNSAPDKSGLPSDRFSAERTGGSVSTLTIQRTQQEDSAVYLCASSLAFPGLAGGYNEQFFGPGTRLTVL.

This clone has more than one count but fewer than ten. Written as DNA, the CDR3 is TGTGCCATCAGTGGCGGGAACTACAATGAGCAGTTCTTC. Its translation is CAISGGNYNEQFF. The rearrangement links TRBV10-3 to TRBJ2-1; TRBD2 is a possible D gene (6 bases). CDR1 ENHRY and CDR2 SYGVKD come from the germline V gene. The CDR3 runs to 13 residues. V lost 4 bases, J lost 3 bases, and 7 bases lay in between.

This clone came up a few times. This chain connects TRBV7-2 to TRBJ2-3; 8 bases line up with TRBD2. Germline trimming cut 1 base from V and 0 bases from J; bases unmatched to any gene: 6. Germline CDR1 and CDR2: SGHTA and FQGNSA. This CDR3 region has 17 residues. CDR3 sequence (DNA): TGTGCCAGCAGCTTAGATGGCCTAGCGGGCAGCACAGATACGCAGTATTTT. This sequence encodes CASSLDGLAGSTDTQYF.

The chain links TRBV7-3 to TRBJ2-7, with 8 bases lining up with TRBD2. The V gene end was trimmed by 8 bases and the J gene end by 0 bases; junction bases not matched to a gene: 3. Germline V gene data show CDR1 as SGHTA and CDR2 as FQGTGA. The CDR3 loop spans 13 amino acids. CDR3 nucleotide sequence: TGTGCCAGCGGCAGCGGGAGCTCCTACGAGCAGTACTTC. Amino acid sequence: CASGSGSSYEQYF.

This clone was observed a few times. This sequence joins TRBV9 and TRBJ2-1; D might be TRBD2 (6 bases). Trimming removed 3 bases from V and 7 bases from J, with 17 bases in between. The CDR3 extends over 15 amino acids. The germline V gene encodes CDR1 SGDLS and CDR2 YYNGEE. The CDR3 sequence: CASSAGLPLFNEQFF. CDR3 sequence (DNA): TGTGCCAGCAGCGCCGGACTACCCCTCTTTAATGAGCAGTTCTTC.

This clone has just a few counts. V usage is TRBV18 and J usage is TRBJ2-5; TRBD1 matches 7 bases. The CDR3 contains 13 residues. Germline V gene data show CDR1 as KGHSH and CDR2 as LQKENI. V lost 5 bases and J lost 2; bases outside the gene matches: 2. The CDR3, as DNA: TGTGCCAGCTCAGCACAGGGGCAAGAGACCCAGTACTTC. Its translation: CASSAQGQETQYF. The full variable domain, rest sourced from reference TRBV18 and TRBJ2-5, is NAGVMQNPRHLVRRRGQEARLRCSPMKGHSHVYWYRQLPEEGLKFMVYLQKENIIDESGMPKERFSAEFPKEGPSILRIQQVVRGDSAAYFCASSAQGQETQYFGPGTRLLVL.

This clone was found a few times. The genes are TRBV7-9 and TRBJ2-7; no firm D call. With 4 bases removed from V and 0 bases from J, the gap between germline ends came to 10 bases. The germline V gene encodes CDR1 SEHNR and CDR2 FQNEAQ (reference sequence). The CDR3 consists of 14 residues. As DNA, the CDR3 is TGTGCCAGCAGCTCTTCTCCGAGCTCCTACGAGCAGTACTTC. Translating gives CASSSSPSSYEQYF.

In its sample, this clone was seen a few times. The gene calls are TRBV5-5 and TRBJ1-2; tentative D call: TRBD1 (6 bases). The CDR3 runs 12 residues. The V gene lost 2 bases and the J gene lost 4 bases, with 6 bases spanning the gap. The germline V gene has CDR1 SGHKS and CDR2 YYEKEE (reference sequence). CDR3 amino acids: CASSLQGYGYTF. CDR3 DNA sequence: TGTGCCAGCAGCTTACAGGGCTATGGCTACACCTTC.

This clone has just a few counts. CDR3 amino acids: CASSSSGTSGKGEQFF. The CDR3 nucleotides are TGTGCCAGCAGTTCCTCCGGGACTAGCGGGAAGGGTGAGCAGTTCTTC. The V gene is TRBV28, the J gene TRBJ2-1, with TRBD2 matching 13 bases. The V and J ends lost 4 bases and 9 bases, in that order; junction bases with no gene match: 9. There are 16 residues in the CDR3. CDR1 and CDR2 (germline): MDHEN, SYDVKM.

This clone was seen a handful of times. This sequence joins TRBV27 and TRBJ2-3, with 14 nucleotides matching TRBD2. This CDR3 contains 17 residues. Germline V CDR1 and CDR2: MNHEY, SMNVEV (reference sequence). Trimming cost V 8 bases and J 5 bases; bases outside gene matches: 12. The CDR3 nucleotides read TGTGCCAGCCAGACATGGGGACTAGCGGGAGACAAAGATACGCAGTATTTT. Its translation is CASQTWGLAGDKDTQYF.

The table lists this clone with a few counts. The gene calls are TRBV7-3 and TRBJ1-1, with 7 bases aligning to TRBD1. The germline V gene has CDR1 SGHTA and CDR2 FQGTGA. The CDR3 sequence is 14 residues long. V trimming: 2 bases; J trimming: 5 bases; junction bases outside the gene matches: 5. The CDR3 DNA sequence: TGTGCCAGCAGCTTACAGGGGGTCGGGACTGAAGCTTTCTTT. This codes for CASSLQGVGTEAFF.

This clone has a handful of counts. The genes are TRBV29-1 and TRBJ2-6; D remains unclear. Germline CDR1 SQVTM, CDR2 ANQGSEA. There are 14 residues in the CDR3. V was trimmed by 5 bases and J by 0 bases, leaving 8 bases between them. CDR3 DNA sequence: TGCAGCGTTTCAGAAAGCTCTGGGGCCAACGTCCTGACTTTC. Translating gives CSVSESSGANVLTF.

This clone was picked up a small number of times. The rearrangement links TRBV9 to TRBJ1-2; D is unresolved. The V end was cut by 0 bases, the J end by 1 base, with 7 bases between. The CDR3 totals 14 residues. CDR1 is SGDLS, CDR2 YYNGEE, per germline. CDR3 amino acids: CASSVGENNYGYTF. CDR3 nucleotides: TGTGCCAGCAGCGTAGGGGAGAATAACTATGGCTACACCTTC.

The chain has TRBV18 and TRBJ2-5; 7 bases agree with TRBD2. The CDR3 covers 15 residues. Germline trimming cut 0 bases from V and 5 bases from J; bases unmatched to any gene: 6. Per the germline V gene, CDR1 is KGHSH and CDR2 is LQKENI. The CDR3 reads CASSPPAGAHETQYF. CDR3 bases: TGTGCCAGCTCACCACCGGCGGGAGCCCATGAGACCCAGTACTTC.

This clone was counted only a few times. V and J are TRBV5-1 and TRBJ1-2; 9 nucleotides align to TRBD1. J was trimmed by 2 bases and V by 1 base; bases with no gene match: 6. The CDR3 runs 16 residues. Germline-derived CDR1 and CDR2 are SGHRS and YFSETQ. The chain's CDR3 is CASSLTSGTGNYGYTF. CDR3 nucleotide sequence: TGCGCCAGCAGCTTGACCTCCGGGACAGGGAACTATGGCTACACCTTC.

This clone was observed a few times. The chain has TRBV7-3 and TRBJ2-6; weak D call: TRBD1 (6 bases). Germline loops: CDR1 SGHTA, CDR2 FQGTGA. The V and J ends lost 5 bases and 2 bases respectively, with 13 bases between them. This CDR3 is 16 amino acids long. In DNA form, the CDR3 reads TGTGCCAGCAGCATACCTACAGGGACTGGGGCCAACGTCCTGACTTTC. Amino acids: CASSIPTGTGANVLTF. Drawing the rest from reference TRBV7-3 and TRBJ2-6, the complete variable domain is GAGVSQTPSNKVTEKGKYVELRCDPISGHTALYWYRQSLGQGPEFLIYFQGTGAADDSGLPNDRFFAVRPEGSVSTLKIQRTERGDSAVYLCASSIPTGTGANVLTFGAGSRLTVL.

The J gene is TRBJ2-3, the V gene TRBV4-1; 7 bases are shared with TRBD2. The CDR3 contains 14 residues. V gave up 6 bases and J gave up 0 bases; unmatched junction bases: 3. CDR1 and CDR2 (germline): MGHRA, YSYEKL. CDR3 region: CASRLAASTDTQYF. CDR3 DNA sequence: TGCGCCAGCAGGCTAGCGGCTAGCACAGATACGCAGTATTTT.

The chain carries TRBV4-3 and TRBJ2-2; 13 bases are a match to TRBD2. CDR3 length equals 14 residues. Germline-derived CDR1 and CDR2 are LGHNA and YSLEER. The V gene end was trimmed by 6 bases and the J gene end by 5 bases; junction bases not matched to a gene: 0. CDR3 nucleotides: TGCGCCAGCAGGGGACTAGCGGGAACCGGGGAGCTGTTTTTT. Amino acids: CASRGLAGTGELFF.

The chain uses TRBV2 and TRBJ1-4; 7 nucleotides agree with TRBD1. CDR1 and CDR2 (germline): SNHLY, FYNNEI. Trimming at V came to 3 bases and at J to 10 bases, leaving 8 bases not matched to a gene. The CDR3 sequence is 14 residues long. This CDR3 reads CASSDEGAERKLFF. The CDR3 nucleotides are TGTGCCAGCAGTGACGAGGGGGCTGAGAGAAAACTGTTTTTT. The variable domain in full, with the rest retrieved from reference TRBV2 and TRBJ1-4, is EPEVTQTPSHQVTQMGQEVILRCVPISNHLYFYWYRQILGQKVEFLVSFYNNEISEKSEIFDDQFSVERPDGSNFTLKIRSTKLEDSAMYFCASSDEGAERKLFFGSGTQLSVL.

This rearrangement joins TRBV4-3 to TRBJ2-7; D is ambiguous. This CDR3 is built from 14 residues. Germline lookup yields CDR1 LGHNA and CDR2 YSLEER. The V end was cut by 3 bases, the J end by 3 bases, with 12 bases between. CDR3 protein: CASSQLVSSYEQYF. The CDR3 coding sequence is TGCGCCAGCAGCCAGCTGGTTTCTAGCTACGAGCAGTACTTC.

This clone was found a few times. In nucleotides, the CDR3 is TGTGCCAGCAGCCTAGGATTAGCGGAGAGGGGCACAGATACGCAGTATTTT. This gives the protein CASSLGLAERGTDTQYF. V usage is TRBV7-9 and J usage is TRBJ2-3; perhaps TRBD2 as D (6 bases). The V gene lost 5 bases and the J gene lost 1 base, with 19 bases spanning the gap. CDR1 is SEHNR and CDR2 is FQNEAQ in the germline V gene (reference sequence). The CDR3 is 17 residues long.

The chain links TRBV18 to TRBJ2-5; TRBD1 agrees at 10 bases. V was pared by 3 bases and J by 5 bases, with 9 bases of the junction left unmatched. This CDR3 spans 16 amino acids. In germline, CDR1 is KGHSH, CDR2 LQKENI. CDR3 DNA: TGTGCCAGCTCACCCCGACAGGGGGCGGCGCGGGAGACCCAGTACTTC. Translation: CASSPRQGAARETQYF.

The V and J genes are TRBV7-2 and TRBJ2-7, with 14 bases identical to TRBD2. This CDR3 spans 17 amino acids. The junction had 12 bases not matched to a gene; V was cut back by 5 bases and J by 6 bases. Germline loops: CDR1 SGHTA, CDR2 FQGNSA. The CDR3 region has the DNA TGTGCCAGCAGCCCGGCTAGACTAGCGGGAGGGGACGGCGAGCAGTACTTC. Protein sequence: CASSPARLAGGDGEQYF.

The chain has TRBV28 and TRBJ2-7; TRBD2 matches 10 bases. The CDR3 totals 14 residues. Trimming removed 7 bases from V and 5 bases from J; junction bases left unmatched: 8. Germline V gene sequence: CDR1 MDHEN, CDR2 SYDVKM. CDR3: CASMLAGARNEQYF. CDR3 nucleotide sequence: TGTGCCAGCATGCTAGCGGGGGCACGGAACGAGCAGTACTTC. Full variable domain (missing parts from reference TRBV28 and TRBJ2-7): DVKVTQSSRYLVKRTGEKVFLECVQDMDHENMFWYRQDPGLGLRLIYFSYDVKMKEKGDIPEGYSVSREKKERFSLILESASTNQTSMYLCASMLAGARNEQYFGPGTRLTVT.

The chain employs TRBV9 and TRBJ2-1; 12 bases are shared with TRBD2. The CDR3 runs 15 residues. Germline-derived CDR1 and CDR2 are SGDLS and YYNGEE. After removal of 4 bases from V and 6 bases from J, the junction contained 5 bases not matched to a gene. CDR3 region: CASSRGLAGSNEQFF. The DNA for the CDR3 is TGTGCCAGCAGCCGGGGACTAGCGGGCTCCAATGAGCAGTTCTTC.

This clone was counted only a few times. The rearrangement links TRBV29-1 to TRBJ2-5; D call uncertain. The CDR3 has 11 residues. Germline V gives CDR1 SQVTM, CDR2 ANQGSEA. The ends were cut back, 3 bases at V and 2 bases at J, with 4 bases in the middle. For the CDR3, the DNA is TGCAGCGTTGAGGAGCAAGAGACCCAGTACTTC. Its translation: CSVEEQETQYF.

The chain employs TRBV30 and TRBJ1-1; D not resolved. The CDR3 length is 16 residues. With 7 bases removed from V and 1 base from J, the gap between germline ends came to 22 bases. Per the germline V gene, CDR1 is GTSNPN and CDR2 is SVGIG (reference sequence). The DNA of the CDR3 is TGTGCCTACAGACTAATACGGGGAAGGAAGAACACTGAAGCTTTCTTT. Its translation: CAYRLIRGRKNTEAFF.